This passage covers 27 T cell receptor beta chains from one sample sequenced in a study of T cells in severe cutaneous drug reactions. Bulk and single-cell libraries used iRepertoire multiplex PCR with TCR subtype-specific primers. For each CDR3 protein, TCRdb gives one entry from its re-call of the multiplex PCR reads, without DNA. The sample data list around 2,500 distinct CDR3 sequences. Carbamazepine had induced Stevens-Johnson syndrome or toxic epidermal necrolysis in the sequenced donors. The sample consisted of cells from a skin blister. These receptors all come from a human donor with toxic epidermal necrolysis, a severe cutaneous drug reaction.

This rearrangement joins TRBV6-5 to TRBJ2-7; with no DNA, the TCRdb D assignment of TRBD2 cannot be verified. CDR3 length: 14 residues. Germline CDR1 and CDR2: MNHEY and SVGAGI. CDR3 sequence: CASSPLGPYYEQYF.

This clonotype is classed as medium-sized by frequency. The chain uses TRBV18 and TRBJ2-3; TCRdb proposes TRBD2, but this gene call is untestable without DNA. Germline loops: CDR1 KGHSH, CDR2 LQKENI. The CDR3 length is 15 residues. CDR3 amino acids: CASSPQAGVSDTQYF.

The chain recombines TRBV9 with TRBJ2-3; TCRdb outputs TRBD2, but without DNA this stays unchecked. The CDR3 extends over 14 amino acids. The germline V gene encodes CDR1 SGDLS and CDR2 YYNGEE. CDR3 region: CASSLSGSGDTQYF.

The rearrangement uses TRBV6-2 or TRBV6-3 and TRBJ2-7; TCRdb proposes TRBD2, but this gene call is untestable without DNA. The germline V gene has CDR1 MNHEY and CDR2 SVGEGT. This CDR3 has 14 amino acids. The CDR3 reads CASTKGTRRWEQYF.

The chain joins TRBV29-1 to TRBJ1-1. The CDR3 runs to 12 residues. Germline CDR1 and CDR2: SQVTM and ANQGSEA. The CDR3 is CSVEEAGTEAFF.

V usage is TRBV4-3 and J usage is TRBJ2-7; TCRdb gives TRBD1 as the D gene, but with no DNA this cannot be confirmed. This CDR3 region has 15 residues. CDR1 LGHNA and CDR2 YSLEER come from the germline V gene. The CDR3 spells CASSQDSGARDEQYF.

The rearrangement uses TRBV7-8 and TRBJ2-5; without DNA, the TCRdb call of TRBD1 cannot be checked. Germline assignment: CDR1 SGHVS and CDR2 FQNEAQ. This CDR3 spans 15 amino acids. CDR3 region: CASSLTMGQGETQYF. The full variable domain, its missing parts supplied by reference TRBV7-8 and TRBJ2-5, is GAGVSQSPRYKVAKRGQDVALRCDPISGHVSLFWYQQALGQGPEFLTYFQNEAQLDKSGLPSDRFFAERPEGSVSTLKIQRTQQEDSAVYLCASSLTMGQGETQYFGPGTRLLVL.

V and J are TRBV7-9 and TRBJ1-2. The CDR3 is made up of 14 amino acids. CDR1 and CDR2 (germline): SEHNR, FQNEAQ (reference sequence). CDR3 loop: CASSFGETNYGYTF.

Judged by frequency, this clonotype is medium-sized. CDR3 region: CASSLGGLVDTQYF. The rearrangement uses TRBV7-3 and TRBJ2-3; absent DNA, TCRdb's TRBD2 call cannot be checked. CDR3 length equals 14 residues. CDR1 SGHTA and CDR2 FQGTGA come from the germline V gene.

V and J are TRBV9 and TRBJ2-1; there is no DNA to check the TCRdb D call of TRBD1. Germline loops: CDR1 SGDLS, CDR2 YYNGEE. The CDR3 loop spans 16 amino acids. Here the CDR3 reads CASSAQPPTDYNEQFF.

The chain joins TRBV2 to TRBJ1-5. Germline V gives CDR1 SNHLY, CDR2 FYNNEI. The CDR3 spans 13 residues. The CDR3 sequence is CASRSFSNQPQHF.

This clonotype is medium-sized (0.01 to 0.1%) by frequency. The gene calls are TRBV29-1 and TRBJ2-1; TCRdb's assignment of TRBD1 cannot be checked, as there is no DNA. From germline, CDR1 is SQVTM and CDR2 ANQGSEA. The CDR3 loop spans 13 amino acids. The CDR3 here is CSVLRSPGNEQFF.

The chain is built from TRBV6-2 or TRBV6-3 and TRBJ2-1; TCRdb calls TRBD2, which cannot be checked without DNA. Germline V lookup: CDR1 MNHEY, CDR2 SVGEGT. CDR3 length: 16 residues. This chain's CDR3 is CASSSRLANSYNEQFF.

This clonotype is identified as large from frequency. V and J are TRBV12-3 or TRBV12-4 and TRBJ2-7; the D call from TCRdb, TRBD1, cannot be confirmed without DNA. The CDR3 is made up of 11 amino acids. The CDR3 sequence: CASSIGTAPYF.

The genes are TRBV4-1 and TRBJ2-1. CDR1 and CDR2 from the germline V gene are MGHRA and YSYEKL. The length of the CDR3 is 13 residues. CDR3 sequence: CASSPGQDNEQFF.

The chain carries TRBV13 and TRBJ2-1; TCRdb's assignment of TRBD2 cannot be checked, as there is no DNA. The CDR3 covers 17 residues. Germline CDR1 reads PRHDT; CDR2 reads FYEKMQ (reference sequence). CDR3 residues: CASSLRGTSGVMRGQFF.

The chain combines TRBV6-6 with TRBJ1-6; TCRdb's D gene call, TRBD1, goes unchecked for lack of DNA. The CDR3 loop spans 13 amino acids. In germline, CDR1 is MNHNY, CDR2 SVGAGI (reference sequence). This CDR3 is CASSSALGSPLHF.

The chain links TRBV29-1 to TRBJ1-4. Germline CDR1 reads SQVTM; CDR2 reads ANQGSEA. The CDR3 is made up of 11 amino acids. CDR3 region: CSVVGSEKLFF.

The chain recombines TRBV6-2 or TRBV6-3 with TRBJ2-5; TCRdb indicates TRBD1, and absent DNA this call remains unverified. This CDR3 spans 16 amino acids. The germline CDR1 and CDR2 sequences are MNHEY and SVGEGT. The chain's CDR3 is CASSYTLQGWQETQFF.

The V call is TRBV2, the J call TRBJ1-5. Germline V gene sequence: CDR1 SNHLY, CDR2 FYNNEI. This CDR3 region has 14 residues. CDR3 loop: CASSDAGVHQPQHF.

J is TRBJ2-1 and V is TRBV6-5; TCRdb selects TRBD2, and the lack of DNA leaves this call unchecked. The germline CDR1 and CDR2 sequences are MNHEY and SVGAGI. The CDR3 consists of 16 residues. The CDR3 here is CASSYSKGTGYNEQFF.

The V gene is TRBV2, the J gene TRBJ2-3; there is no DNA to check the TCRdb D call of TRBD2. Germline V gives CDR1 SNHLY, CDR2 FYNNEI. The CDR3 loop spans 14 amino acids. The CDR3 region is CASRALGSTDTQYF.

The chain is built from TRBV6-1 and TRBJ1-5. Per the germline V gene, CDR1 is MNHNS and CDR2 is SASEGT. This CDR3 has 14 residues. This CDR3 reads CASSVGSPNQPQHF.

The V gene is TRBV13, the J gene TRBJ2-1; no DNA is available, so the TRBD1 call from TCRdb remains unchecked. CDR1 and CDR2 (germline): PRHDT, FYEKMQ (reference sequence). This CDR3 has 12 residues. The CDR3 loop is CASSQGYNEQFF.

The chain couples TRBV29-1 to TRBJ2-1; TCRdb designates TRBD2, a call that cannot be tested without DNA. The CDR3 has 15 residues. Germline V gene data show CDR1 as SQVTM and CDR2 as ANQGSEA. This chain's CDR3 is CSVELAGGPYNEQFF.

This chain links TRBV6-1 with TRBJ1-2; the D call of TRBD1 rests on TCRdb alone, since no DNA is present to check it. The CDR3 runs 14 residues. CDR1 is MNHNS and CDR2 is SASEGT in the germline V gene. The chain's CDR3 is CASSEALGLYGYTF.

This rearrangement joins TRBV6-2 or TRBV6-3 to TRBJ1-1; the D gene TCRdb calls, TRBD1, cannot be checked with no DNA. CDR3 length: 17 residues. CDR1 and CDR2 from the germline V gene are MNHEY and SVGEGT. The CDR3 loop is CASSYGGVAYMNTEAFF.